This T cell receptor beta chain was profiled in a study of tumor and adjacent non-tumor tissue in lung cancer. Overall study: Histology: 12 adenocarcinoma, a couple of squamous cell carcinoma, 1 small cell lung cancer. The patients, around 9 men and a few women, were roughly 30 to 76 with stage I to III disease. Regarding the study as a whole: Top 100 clones took a larger repertoire share in normal lung.

Germline CDR1 is DFQATT and CDR2 is SNEGSKA (reference sequence). The CDR3 extends over 15 amino acids. V was trimmed by 6 bases and J by 3 bases, leaving 17 bases between them. As regards this clonotype: Its antigen is as yet unknown.

This sample's RNA came from whole unsorted tissue. Distant lung tissue was collected more than 3 cm away from the tumor edge. Donors were chemotherapy-naive, newly diagnosed lung cancer surgical patients in China, August–late 2014. Three rounds of nested PCR, following a modified ARM-PCR protocol, produced the TCRbeta library. MiXCR, applied by TCRdb to the multiplex PCR reads, yields one record per CDR3 protein. The sample includes 80,000 to 130,000 distinct CDR3 sequences, approximately 60% seen only once; the top ten take roughly 18%. J is TRBJ2-2 and V is TRBV20-1, with a tentative D call TRBD2 (5 bases). This clonotype was obtained from a man aged 25 to 40 with non-small cell lung cancer. Sequenced input: distant non-tumor lung tissue. CDR3: CSAALQRADTGELFF. The CDR3 DNA reads TGCAGTGCCGCTTTACAGAGGGCTGACACCGGGGAGCTGTTTTTT.